These 21 T cell receptor beta chains were sequenced from one sample in a study of OX40 agonist ivuxolimab in advanced cancers. Sequenced by immunoSEQ multiplex PCR; TCRdb stores in-frame clones only, minus some. The table shows 40,000 to 55,000 clones, with about 90% occurring only once. Sequenced material: CD4+ or CD8+ T cells sorted from blood, taken in a trial of the OX40 agonist ivuxolimab. Receptors originate from an adult with an advanced solid tumor such as melanoma, head and neck, liver or kidney cancer.

This chain joins TRBV5-6 and TRBJ2-7, with a weak D call TRBD2 (5 bases). The CDR3 is 13 amino acids. Germline loops: CDR1 SGHDT, CDR2 YYEEEE. Trimming took off 4 bases at V and 6 bases at J, with 14 bases between the two ends. CDR3 region: CASSASGGGEQYF. CDR3 nucleotide sequence: TGTGCCAGCAGCGCCTCAGGAGGCGGCGAGCAGTACTTC.

The chain uses TRBV6-5 and TRBJ2-3, with D maybe TRBD1 (6 bases). Germline V lookup: CDR1 MNHEY, CDR2 SVGAGI. The CDR3 is 14 amino acids. The germline V and J ends were trimmed by 6 bases and 5 bases, with 15 bases remaining between them. DNA for the CDR3: TGTGCCAGCAGCCCCGGAACAGGGATAGATACGCAGTATTTT. This translates into CASSPGTGIDTQYF.

V gene TRBV27 combines with J gene TRBJ2-7, with D unclear. This CDR3 spans 12 amino acids. Germline CDR1 MNHEY, CDR2 SMNVEV (reference sequence). V gave up 3 bases and J gave up 9 bases, with 12 bases separating them. This chain's CDR3 is CASSFGGPTQYF. Written as DNA, the CDR3 is TGTGCCAGCAGTTTTGGTGGGCCCACGCAGTACTTC.

V is TRBV4-1 and J is TRBJ2-7; no definite D call. CDR1 and CDR2 (germline): MGHRA, YSYEKL. Trimming removed 0 bases from V and 1 base from J, with 10 bases in between. This CDR3 contains 15 residues. This CDR3 reads CASSQERRMSYEQYF. CDR3 coding DNA: TGCGCCAGCAGCCAAGAAAGGCGGATGTCCTACGAGCAGTACTTC.

V gene TRBV2 combines with J gene TRBJ2-3, with 12 positions matching TRBD2. This CDR3 comprises 16 residues. V lost 6 bases to trimming and J lost 6 bases; unmatched junction nucleotides: 10. Germline V lookup: CDR1 SNHLY, CDR2 FYNNEI. In DNA form, the CDR3 reads TGTGCCAGCAGCGATCTAGCGGGAGGGATTTCGGATACGCAGTATTTT. It is translated as CASSDLAGGISDTQYF.

This chain links TRBV28 with TRBJ2-2; D unclear. Germline CDR1 is MDHEN and CDR2 is SYDVKM. Trimming pared 3 bases from V and 0 bases from J, leaving 23 bases between. The CDR3 runs 20 residues. The CDR3: CASSLQNPAENPTNTGELFF. CDR3 DNA sequence: TGTGCCAGCAGTTTGCAAAACCCCGCCGAGAACCCCACGAACACCGGGGAGCTGTTTTTT.

The chain joins TRBV19 to TRBJ2-7, with D possibly being TRBD2 (6 bases). The CDR3 length is 19 residues. V lost 8 bases and J 0 bases, leaving 29 bases between the germline ends. Germline V gene sequence: CDR1 LNHDA, CDR2 SQIVND (reference sequence). For the CDR3, the DNA is TGTGCCAGTTCAGTCGGTCTCGGAGGTAGCGGAAGGAGCTCCTACGAGCAGTACTTC. Amino acids: CASSVGLGGSGRSSYEQYF.

The V call is TRBV19, the J call TRBJ2-1, with TRBD1 matching over 10 bases. The CDR3 totals 14 residues. The germline CDR1 and CDR2 sequences are LNHDA and SQIVND (reference sequence). V shed 10 bases, J shed 7 bases, and the junction held 10 bases outside the gene matches. The DNA of the CDR3 is TGTGCCACCCAGTGGACAGGGGGTTTGAATGAGCAGTTCTTC. The encoded protein is CATQWTGGLNEQFF.

The chain combines TRBV30 with TRBJ2-6; D might be TRBD2 (5 bases). This CDR3 is built from 14 residues. Germline V CDR1 and CDR2: GTSNPN, SVGIG (reference sequence). Between the trimmed V and J ends, which lost 2 bases and 4 bases, there was a span of 9 bases. CDR3 sequence: CAWSKGAGANVLTF. The CDR3 nucleotides are TGTGCCTGGAGTAAGGGAGCCGGGGCCAACGTCCTGACTTTC.

This chain links TRBV27 with TRBJ2-5; weak D call: TRBD2 (6 bases). CDR3 length: 14 amino acids. Trimming cost V 5 bases and J 2 bases, with 12 bases left between them. The germline V gene has CDR1 MNHEY and CDR2 SMNVEV (reference sequence). The CDR3 sequence: CASSRGLGQETQYF. The CDR3 nucleotides are TGTGCCAGCAGTCGGGGGTTGGGGCAAGAGACCCAGTACTTC.

The chain carries TRBV4-1 and TRBJ1-2; 7 positions agree with TRBD1. J gave up 6 bases and V 8 bases, and 18 bases lay outside the gene matches. The CDR3 length is 16 residues. CDR1 is MGHRA, CDR2 YSYEKL, per germline. CDR3 in amino acids: CASAGYSTGKGNGYTF. DNA of the CDR3: TGCGCCAGCGCGGGCTATTCGACAGGGAAAGGGAATGGCTACACCTTC.

The chain combines TRBV11-2 with TRBJ2-7; 8 nucleotides agree with TRBD2. The germline V gene encodes CDR1 SGHAT and CDR2 FQNNGV. After removal of 1 base from V and 3 bases from J, the junction contained 8 bases not matched to a gene. The CDR3 totals 16 residues. The CDR3 DNA reads TGTGCCAGCAGCTTAGGTTTGAGCGGGGGATTCTACGAGCAGTACTTC. This encodes CASSLGLSGGFYEQYF.

This sequence joins TRBV21-1 and TRBJ1-1. TRBV21-1 is assigned pseudogene status. The CDR3 sequence is 15 residues long. This CDR3 is CASSRGTRFNTEAFF. DNA for the CDR3: TGTGCCAGCAGCCGGGGTACCCGATTTAACACTGAAGCTTTCTTT.

The DNA for the CDR3 is TGTGCCAGCAGCTTCACAGAGTCCAATCAGCCCCAGCATTTT. It translates to CASSFTESNQPQHF. V and J are TRBV7-9 and TRBJ1-5; D is undetermined. V was clipped by 3 bases and J by 3 bases, with 9 bases between them. The length of the CDR3 is 14 residues. From germline, CDR1 is SEHNR and CDR2 FQNEAQ (reference sequence).

In regard to this clone: The junction shows a germline mismatch at one end, possibly a read error. The rearrangement uses TRBV7-7 and TRBJ1-1; D is possibly TRBD1 (6 bases). Germline assignment: CDR1 SSHAT and CDR2 FNYEAQ (reference sequence). CDR3 length: 14 residues. DNA of the CDR3: TGTGCTAGCAGGGAACGGGGGGCTGGCACTGAAGCTTTCTTT. It codes for CASRERGAGTEAFF.

The chain recombines TRBV19 with TRBJ2-7, with D possibly being TRBD2 (6 bases). Trimming took 5 bases from V and 7 from J, leaving 15 bases between them. Per germline, CDR1 LNHDA and CDR2 SQIVND (reference sequence). The CDR3 length is 13 residues. The CDR3 DNA reads TGTGCCAGTAGTCTGGGAATCGGAGGGGAGCAGTACTTC. Translated, it gives CASSLGIGGEQYF. Combining the CDR3 with reference TRBV19 and TRBJ2-7 gives the whole variable domain DGGITQSPKYLFRKEGQNVTLSCEQNLNHDAMYWYRQDPGQGLRLIYYSQIVNDFQKGDIAEGYSVSREKKESFPLTVTSAQKNPTAFYLCASSLGIGGEQYFGPGTRLTVT.

This rearrangement joins TRBV19 to TRBJ2-7; no definite D call. There are 13 residues in the CDR3. CDR1 LNHDA and CDR2 SQIVND come from the germline V gene (reference sequence). Trimming removed 7 bases from V and 4 bases from J, with 14 bases in between. DNA for the CDR3: TGTGCCAGTACGGTAGCAGAAGGTTACGAGCAGTACTTC. It codes for CASTVAEGYEQYF.

CDR3 region: CASSPWGTGSYEQYF. DNA for the CDR3: TGTGCCAGCAGCCCTTGGGGGACAGGGAGCTACGAGCAGTACTTC. The V and J genes are TRBV9 and TRBJ2-7; 9 bases fit TRBD1. There are 15 residues in the CDR3. With V trimmed by 4 bases and J by 3 bases, 8 bases remained unmatched. Germline CDR1 and CDR2: SGDLS and YYNGEE.

The V call is TRBV7-9, the J call TRBJ2-2; D is undetermined. The V end lost 5 bases, the J end lost 0 bases, and 7 bases lay between the germline ends. Per the germline V gene, CDR1 is SEHNR and CDR2 is FQNEAQ (reference sequence). The CDR3 has 14 amino acids. CDR3 region: CASSGRANTGELFF. In nucleotides, the CDR3 is TGTGCCAGCAGCGGTCGGGCGAACACCGGGGAGCTGTTTTTT.

The J gene is TRBJ2-7, the V gene TRBV27; D gene unclear. Germline V gives CDR1 MNHEY, CDR2 SMNVEV (reference sequence). This CDR3 is built from 17 residues. V was shortened by 3 bases and J by 0 bases, with 18 bases between the two germline ends. CDR3 nucleotide sequence: TGTGCCAGCAGTTTGGCAGAAGGGTCCTACCCCTCCTACGAGCAGTACTTC. Translated: CASSLAEGSYPSYEQYF.

The chain employs TRBV5-1 and TRBJ2-1; 13 bases align to TRBD2. The junction had 10 bases not matched to a gene; V was cut back by 7 bases and J by 6 bases. CDR1 SGHRS and CDR2 YFSETQ come from the germline V gene. The CDR3 extends over 16 amino acids. The CDR3, as DNA: TGCGCCAGCGCCCTGGGACTAGCGGGAACCCTCAATGAGCAGTTCTTC. It translates to CASALGLAGTLNEQFF.